This entry lists 17 T cell receptor beta chains sequenced from one sample in a study of T cells in Graves' hyperthyroidism and ophthalmopathy. From RNA transcripts, TCR beta CDR3 regions were amplified. Primed by the HTBI set, a first-round RT-PCR was run on the TCR CDR3. TCRdb processed the multiplex PCR reads anew with MiXCR; each CDR3 protein has one entry. The sample consists of fewer than 750,000 distinct CDR3 sequences, 14% to 15% of them appearing once. Sequenced sample: blood. The source is a woman aged 40 to 50 with Graves' ophthalmopathy.

The table lists this clonotype with many counts. This chain uses TRBV19 with TRBJ2-7; perhaps TRBD1 as D (5 bases). The CDR3 loop spans 13 amino acids. Germline CDR1 is LNHDA and CDR2 is SQIVND (reference sequence). V dropped 3 bases and J dropped 1 base, with 7 bases sitting between them. CDR3 region: CASSIPGSYEQYF. As DNA, the CDR3 is TGTGCCAGTAGTATCCCAGGGTCCTACGAGCAGTACTTC.

In its sample, this clonotype was seen a few times. The chain has TRBV11-2 and TRBJ2-7; perhaps TRBD2 as D (6 bases). This CDR3 has 16 amino acids. With 4 bases removed from V and 3 bases from J, the gap between germline ends came to 19 bases. Germline assignment: CDR1 SGHAT and CDR2 FQNNGV. In DNA, the CDR3 is TGTGCCAGCAGCTACGGAGGACTGTCTAGCGTCTACGAGCAGTACTTC. This sequence encodes CASSYGGLSSVYEQYF.

The chain combines TRBV7-6 with TRBJ2-3, with 10 positions matching TRBD1. V was pared by 7 bases and J by 8 bases, with 12 bases of the junction left unmatched. This CDR3 contains 15 residues. Germline-derived CDR1 and CDR2 are SGHVS and FNYEAQ. The CDR3 loop is CASTDLGQGYGTQYF. For the CDR3, the DNA is TGTGCCAGCACCGACTTGGGACAGGGGTATGGTACGCAGTATTTT.

The chain is built from TRBV6-1 and TRBJ2-2; 16 nucleotides align to TRBD2. Germline V gene sequence: CDR1 MNHNS, CDR2 SASEGT. The CDR3 extends over 19 amino acids. The trim removed 0 bases at V and 6 bases at J, leaving 7 bases unmatched. The CDR3, as DNA: TGTGCCAGCAGTGAAGCGGGACTAGCGGGAGGGTACGACTCCGGGGAGCTGTTTTTT. The encoded protein is CASSEAGLAGGYDSGELFF.

This clonotype was picked up many times. The gene calls are TRBV28 and TRBJ2-5, with D possibly being TRBD1 (6 bases). CDR1 is MDHEN and CDR2 is SYDVKM in the germline V gene. The ends were cut back, 4 bases at V and 1 base at J, with 10 bases in the middle. This CDR3 is 14 amino acids long. In DNA form, the CDR3 reads TGTGCCAGCAGTTCGCAGGGGCCCCAAGAGACCCAGTACTTC. Amino acid sequence: CASSSQGPQETQYF.

This clonotype was observed a few times. This chain joins TRBV2 and TRBJ2-2, with D perhaps TRBD1 or TRBD2 (5 bases each). The V gene lost 7 bases and the J gene lost 13 bases, with 16 bases spanning the gap. The CDR3 runs 12 residues. Germline lookup yields CDR1 SNHLY and CDR2 FYNNEI. Here the CDR3 DNA reads TGTGCCAGCACTAAGGGGACGTTGCCGCTGTTTTTT. Its protein is CASTKGTLPLFF.

This chain connects TRBV7-4 to TRBJ1-2, with D perhaps matching TRBD1 (5 bases). With 2 bases removed from V and 7 bases from J, the gap between germline ends came to 17 bases. The V gene's germline CDR1 is SGHVT and CDR2 SQSDAQ. The CDR3 covers 15 residues. CDR3 coding DNA: TGTGCCAGCAGCTTATTGACTGGCGGGGCGGGTGGCTACACCTTC. Its protein product is CASSLLTGGAGGYTF.

This clonotype was found many times. The rearrangement joins TRBV27 to TRBJ2-7; a possible D gene is TRBD1 (6 bases). Looked up from germline, CDR1 is MNHEY and CDR2 is SMNVEV (reference sequence). The V end lost 5 bases, the J end lost 6 bases, and 20 bases lay between the germline ends. CDR3 length equals 15 residues. The chain's CDR3 is CASSLLSTGLGEQYF. The CDR3 DNA reads TGTGCCAGCAGTCTCTTATCGACAGGCTTGGGCGAGCAGTACTTC.

The V call is TRBV5-6, the J call TRBJ1-1; possible D gene TRBD1, 5 bases. The V and J ends lost 7 bases and 6 bases respectively, with 16 bases between them. The CDR3 contains 13 residues. CDR1 and CDR2 from the germline V gene are SGHDT and YYEEEE. The CDR3 nucleotides are TGTGCCAGCTGGGACCGGGGATGGGCTGAAGCTTTCTTT. Its protein is CASWDRGWAEAFF.

Only a few counts were recorded for this clonotype. The rearrangement joins TRBV29-1 to TRBJ2-2; 11 nucleotides match TRBD2. Trimming at V came to 6 bases and at J to 0 bases, leaving 6 bases not matched to a gene. CDR3 length: 16 residues. CDR1 and CDR2 from the germline V gene are SQVTM and ANQGSEA. CDR3 region: CSVTSGRMANTGELFF. CDR3 nucleotide sequence: TGCAGCGTCACTAGCGGGAGAATGGCGAACACCGGGGAGCTGTTTTTT.

By share of the sample, this clonotype is medium-sized (0.01 to 0.1%). The chain couples TRBV20-1 to TRBJ1-5; D is ambiguous. CDR3 size: 13 residues. The germline V gene encodes CDR1 DFQATT and CDR2 SNEGSKA (reference sequence). Trimming pared 0 bases from V and 6 bases from J, leaving 9 bases between. The CDR3 reads CSARDLFGQPQHF. The CDR3 DNA sequence: TGCAGTGCTAGAGATCTTTTTGGTCAGCCCCAGCATTTT.

This clonotype was counted at least ten times. This chain joins TRBV28 and TRBJ1-1, with D hard to call. Trimming took off 2 bases at V and 3 bases at J, with 4 bases between the two ends. Germline V gives CDR1 MDHEN, CDR2 SYDVKM. CDR3 length: 12 amino acids. The CDR3 DNA reads as TGTGCCAGCAGTTTACTGGACACTGAAGCTTTCTTT. Amino acids: CASSLLDTEAFF.

The V gene is TRBV6-1, the J gene TRBJ1-3; D perhaps matches TRBD1 (5 bases). Trimming removed 1 base at V and 0 bases at J, with 7 bases between. CDR3 length: 15 amino acids. Germline CDR1 is MNHNS and CDR2 is SASEGT. The CDR3 loop is CASSEGTLSGNTIYF. In DNA form, the CDR3 reads TGTGCCAGCAGTGAAGGGACACTCTCTGGAAACACCATATATTTT.

This clonotype has only a few counts. The chain couples TRBV5-1 to TRBJ2-3, with 10 bases matching TRBD2. Germline V gene lookup returns CDR1 SGHRS and CDR2 YFSETQ. The CDR3 contains 15 residues. V gave up 2 bases and J gave up 2 bases; unmatched junction bases: 2. CDR3 sequence reads: CASSLAGGITDTQYF. The DNA of the CDR3 is TGCGCCAGCAGCTTAGCGGGAGGGATCACAGATACGCAGTATTTT.

The rearrangement joins TRBV30 to TRBJ2-7; 12 bases are a match to TRBD2. The germline V gene has CDR1 GTSNPN and CDR2 SVGIG (reference sequence). The CDR3 totals 15 residues. With 4 bases clipped from V and 1 base from J, the junction kept 5 bases outside the gene matches. The CDR3 spells CAWTLAGGGSYEQYF. The CDR3 DNA sequence: TGTGCCTGGACCCTAGCGGGGGGGGGTTCCTACGAGCAGTACTTC. The variable domain in full, completed from reference TRBV30 and TRBJ2-7, reads SQTIHQWPATLVQPVGSPLSLECTVEGTSNPNLYWYRQAAGRGLQLLFYSVGIGQISSEVPQNLSASRPQDRQFILSSKKLLLSDSGFYLCAWTLAGGGSYEQYFGPGTRLTVT.

This chain joins TRBV11-2 and TRBJ2-3; a possible D gene is TRBD2 (6 bases). The CDR3 is made up of 18 amino acids. V lost 7 bases and J 0 bases, leaving 23 bases between the germline ends. Germline CDR1 is SGHAT and CDR2 is FQNNGV. CDR3 loop: CASTNLWEVAASTDTQYF. CDR3 bases: TGTGCCAGCACCAACCTCTGGGAGGTCGCCGCTAGCACAGATACGCAGTATTTT.

Ten or more counts support this clonotype. This chain links TRBV19 with TRBJ1-2, with unresolved D. The V gene lost 3 bases and the J gene lost 4 bases, with 15 bases spanning the gap. The CDR3 contains 15 residues. Per the germline V gene, CDR1 is LNHDA and CDR2 is SQIVND (reference sequence). The CDR3 DNA reads as TGTGCCAGTAGTATTACGGGATCCCCAACCTATGGCTACACCTTC. Translated, it gives CASSITGSPTYGYTF.